This T cell receptor (beta chain) was sequenced for a study of metastatic and nonmetastatic thyroid tumors. This clone appeared once. This may come from a read error, since a much larger clone is one base off. TCRdb re-clonotyped the PCR reads through MiXCR. This table holds approximately 86,000 clones, under 15% found once. Every patient underwent thyroid surgery untreated. V shed 4 bases and J shed 7 bases, with 5 bases lying between them. The CDR3 contains 10 residues. The germline V gene encodes CDR1 DFQATT and CDR2 SNEGSKA (reference sequence). V usage is TRBV20-1 and J usage is TRBJ2-4; D gene ambiguous. Sample: tumor tissue. The source is a female donor with papillary thyroid cancer or a benign thyroid nodule (not recorded which). Some clones in this sample may be carry-over from other donors' samples. As DNA, the CDR3 is TGCAGTGCTACGACGAACATTCAGTACTTC. Protein: CSATTNIQYF.